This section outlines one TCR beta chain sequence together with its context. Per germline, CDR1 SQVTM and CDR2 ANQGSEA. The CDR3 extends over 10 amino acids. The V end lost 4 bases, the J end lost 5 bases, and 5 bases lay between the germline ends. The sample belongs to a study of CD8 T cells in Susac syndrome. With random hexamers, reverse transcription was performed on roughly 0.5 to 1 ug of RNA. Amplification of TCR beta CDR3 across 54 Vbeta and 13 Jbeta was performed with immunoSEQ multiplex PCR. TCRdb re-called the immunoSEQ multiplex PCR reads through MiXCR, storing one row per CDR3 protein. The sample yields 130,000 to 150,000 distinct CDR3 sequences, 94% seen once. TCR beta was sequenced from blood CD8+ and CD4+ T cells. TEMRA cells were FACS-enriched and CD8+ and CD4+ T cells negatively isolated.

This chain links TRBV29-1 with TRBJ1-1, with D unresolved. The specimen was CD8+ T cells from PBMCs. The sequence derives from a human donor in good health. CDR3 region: CSVVATEAFF. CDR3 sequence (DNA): TGCAGCGTTGTGGCTACTGAAGCTTTCTTT.